The clone carrying this TCR beta chain has just a few counts. Its antigen remains unidentified. The entry originates in a study of CD8 T cells in ankylosing spondylitis. Study-wide results and limits: Ankylosing spondylitis blood appeared to be characterized by a TCR beta motif of 7 to 9 highly homologous variants. In synovial fluid and blood from reactive arthritis, some motif variants were previously reported.

A quantitative 5'-RACE method, one with molecular barcodes, was used to make TCR beta libraries. MiXCR, applied by TCRdb to the 5' RACE reads, yields one record per CDR3 protein. The sample consists of approximately 520,000 distinct CDR3 sequences, roughly 5.2% of them appearing once. The V segment lost 0 bases and the J segment 7 bases; nucleotides outside the gene matches: 18. This CDR3 has 18 residues. Germline V lookup: CDR1 LGHNT, CDR2 FRNRAP. This sequence originates from a male donor with ankylosing spondylitis. This chain joins TRBV12-5 and TRBJ2-7; 7 bases are a match to TRBD2. The sample consisted of blood, either unsorted or a sorted T cell fraction (not recorded which). The CDR3 DNA sequence: TGTGCTAGTGGTTTGGTACGGTCCCATGGGGGAGGGCCTAGGGAGCAGTACTTC. Protein sequence: CASGLVRSHGGGPREQYF.